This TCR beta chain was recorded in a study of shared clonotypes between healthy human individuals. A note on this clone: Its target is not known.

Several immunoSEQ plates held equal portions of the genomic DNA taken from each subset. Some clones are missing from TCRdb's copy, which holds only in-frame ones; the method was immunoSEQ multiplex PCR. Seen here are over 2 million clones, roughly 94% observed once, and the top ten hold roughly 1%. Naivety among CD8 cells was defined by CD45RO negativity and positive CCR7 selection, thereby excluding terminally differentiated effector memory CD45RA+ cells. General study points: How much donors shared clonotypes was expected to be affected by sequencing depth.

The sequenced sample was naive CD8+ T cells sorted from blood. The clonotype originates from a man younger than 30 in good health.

The CDR3, as DNA: TGCGCCAGCAGTCAATCGCAATTAGGGCGGGCAGCTTACGAGCAGTACTTC. Translated, it gives CASSQSQLGRAAYEQYF. The gene calls are TRBV23-1 and TRBJ2-7; a possible D gene is TRBD2 (5 bases). TRBV23-1 is known as an ORF, though its function is uncertain. The CDR3 totals 17 residues. V was cut by 0 bases and J by 4 bases, with 19 bases left in between.